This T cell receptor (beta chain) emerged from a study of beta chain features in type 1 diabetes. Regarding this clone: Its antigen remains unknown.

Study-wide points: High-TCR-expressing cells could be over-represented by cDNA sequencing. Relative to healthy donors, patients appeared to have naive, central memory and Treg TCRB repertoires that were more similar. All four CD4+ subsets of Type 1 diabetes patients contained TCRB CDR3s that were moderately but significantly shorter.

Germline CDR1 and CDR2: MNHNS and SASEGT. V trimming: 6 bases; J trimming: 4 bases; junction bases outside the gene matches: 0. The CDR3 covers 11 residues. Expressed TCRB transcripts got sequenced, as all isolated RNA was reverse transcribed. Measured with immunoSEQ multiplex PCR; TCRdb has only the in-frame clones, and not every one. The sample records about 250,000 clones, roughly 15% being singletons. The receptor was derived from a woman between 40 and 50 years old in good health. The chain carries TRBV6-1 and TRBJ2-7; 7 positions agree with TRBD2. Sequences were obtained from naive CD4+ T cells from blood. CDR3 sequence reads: CASSGGYEQYF. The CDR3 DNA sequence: TGTGCCAGCAGCGGGGGGTACGAGCAGTACTTC.